The source of this T cell receptor (beta chain) is a study of blood T cell repertoires in COVID-19. The wider study: The United States, Italy and Spain provided the acute and convalescent COVID-19 samples. The cDNA or gDNA used as material had been derived from T cells, B-cell-depleted T cells, or PBMCs.

Trimming stripped 6 bases from V and 2 bases from J, with 10 bases between. The germline CDR1 and CDR2 sequences are MNHEY and SVGAGI. The CDR3 sequence is 13 residues long. In the original processing: Estimated nucleated cell counts came from reference gene primer amplification. Measured with immunoSEQ multiplex PCR; TCRdb has only the in-frame clones, and not every one. V, J and clone size were drawn from that table, and D and trimming were deduced from the DNA. There are around 260,000 clones in the sample; approximately 86% occur only once, and over 1.5% lies in the top ten. The receptor was isolated from a man aged 30-40 years with active or convalescent COVID-19. The J gene is TRBJ1-1, the V gene TRBV6-5, with a tentative D call TRBD1 (6 bases). What was sequenced was peripheral blood. CDR3 residues: CASSRGANTEAFF. The CDR3 nucleotides read TGTGCCAGCAGCCGGGGGGCTAACACTGAAGCTTTCTTT.